One sample yielded the 32 T cell receptor beta chains listed below, sequenced in a study of spatial heterogeneity in lung cancer. General study results and limits: In tumors, expanded intratumoral alpha and beta TCR counts tracked mutation counts.

These receptors lack a known antigen. A single record per CDR3 protein comes from TCRdb applying MiXCR to the 5' RACE reads. The data contain some 15,000 distinct CDR3 sequences, approximately 4.8% of them singletons. Time point: sample taken at primary tumor resection. The material was lung tumor tissue, obtained at surgery. All receptors come from a female donor with early-stage non-small cell lung cancer.

Many counts were recorded for this clonotype. The chain uses TRBV7-2 and TRBJ2-5; the D call may be TRBD1 or TRBD2 (5 bases each). V shed 1 base and J shed 4 bases, with 13 bases lying between them. The CDR3 is made up of 15 amino acids. The germline CDR1 and CDR2 sequences are SGHTA and FQGNSA. The CDR3 reads CASSLGGAGGETQYF. CDR3 DNA: TGTGCCAGCAGCTTAGGAGGGGCAGGCGGAGAGACCCAGTACTTC.

This clonotype has at least ten counts. This sequence joins TRBV27 and TRBJ2-4; 8 bases are a match to TRBD1. The J segment lost 0 bases and the V segment lost 7 bases, leaving 5 bases of the junction unmatched. The CDR3 length is 15 residues. CDR1 MNHEY and CDR2 SMNVEV come from the germline V gene (reference sequence). The CDR3 DNA sequence: TGTGCCAGCACACGGACAGGGACAGCCAAAAACATTCAGTACTTC. This sequence encodes CASTRTGTAKNIQYF.

This clonotype has at least ten counts. At one end the junction does not follow the germline gene, possibly because of a read error. J is TRBJ2-3 and V is TRBV28; 7 bases are shared with TRBD1. Germline lookup yields CDR1 MDHEN and CDR2 SYDVKM. This CDR3 spans 12 amino acids. The DNA of the CDR3 is TGTGCCAGCAGTTTAAGGGGGCAGGGGGAGATTTTT. Translation gives CASSLRGQGEIF.

Comments on this clonotype: This sequence may be a read error, since a much larger clone differs from it by one base. This chain uses TRBV2 with TRBJ1-1; D is possibly TRBD1 (6 bases). CDR3 size: 15 residues. Trimming took 6 bases from V and 4 from J, leaving 18 bases between them. Germline V CDR1 and CDR2: SNHLY, FYNNEI. CDR3 protein: CASRGERGGGTEAFF. The CDR3 region has the DNA TGTGCCAGCAGGGGAGAACGGGGAGGGGGCACTGAAGCTTTCTTT.

This clonotype was recorded at least ten times. The chain couples TRBV15 to TRBJ2-7, with D maybe TRBD2 (6 bases). V lost 3 bases and J 6 bases, leaving 12 bases between the germline ends. CDR1 is LNHNV and CDR2 is YYDKDF in the germline V gene (reference sequence). The CDR3 has 13 residues. The CDR3 loop is CATSRTGTSEQYF. CDR3 nucleotides: TGTGCCACCAGCAGGACGGGGACTTCCGAGCAGTACTTC.

The chain combines TRBV7-2 with TRBJ1-6, with D tentatively TRBD1 (6 bases). Germline loops: CDR1 SGHTA, CDR2 FQGNSA. The CDR3 consists of 15 residues. The V end lost 5 bases, the J end lost 0 bases, and 8 bases lay between the germline ends. CDR3: CASSQQGSYNSPLHF. The CDR3 bases are TGTGCCAGCAGCCAACAGGGCTCCTATAATTCACCCCTCCACTTT.

In this sample, this clonotype turned up many times. The chain couples TRBV12-3 or TRBV12-4 to TRBJ2-5; D remains ambiguous. V lost 3 bases and J lost 7, with 9 bases in between. The CDR3 spans 12 residues. The DNA for the CDR3 is TGTGCCAGCAGTTTGCCGAGGAGGACCCAGTACTTC. This codes for CASSLPRRTQYF.

This clonotype was seen repeatedly, ten times or more. This chain connects TRBV20-1 to TRBJ1-1; D perhaps matches TRBD1 (5 bases). The CDR3 has 14 amino acids. The V gene's germline CDR1 is DFQATT and CDR2 SNEGSKA (reference sequence). V was clipped by 3 bases and J by 3 bases, with 14 bases between them. The CDR3 region is CSASVGGRDTEAFF. CDR3 sequence (DNA): TGCAGTGCTAGCGTGGGGGGGAGGGACACTGAAGCTTTCTTT.

This clonotype came up many times. The genes are TRBV10-3 and TRBJ1-6; no clear D. Per the germline V gene, CDR1 is ENHRY and CDR2 is SYGVKD. The V end lost 0 bases, the J end lost 5 bases, and 11 bases lay between the germline ends. The CDR3 has 16 residues. CDR3 sequence reads: CAISESSVENNSPLHF. CDR3 coding DNA: TGTGCCATCAGTGAGTCCTCGGTGGAGAATAATTCACCCCTCCACTTT.

This clonotype is judged medium-sized. The genes are TRBV7-9 and TRBJ2-2; 7 nucleotides line up with TRBD1. The CDR3 runs 15 residues. CDR1 and CDR2 from the germline V gene are SEHNR and FQNEAQ (reference sequence). V shed 5 bases and J 4 bases; nucleotides not matched to a gene: 7. CDR3 protein: CASSPRDRITGELFF. The CDR3 coding sequence is TGTGCCAGCAGCCCCCGGGACAGAATCACCGGGGAGCTGTTTTTT.

This clonotype was found a few times. The gene calls are TRBV18 and TRBJ2-1; TRBD1 matches 10 bases. Germline CDR1 KGHSH, CDR2 LQKENI. The CDR3 extends over 15 amino acids. Trimming removed 6 bases from V and 5 bases from J; junction bases left unmatched: 7. The chain's CDR3 is CASSPGTGANNEQFF. CDR3 sequence (DNA): TGTGCCAGCTCTCCCGGGACAGGGGCAAACAATGAGCAGTTCTTC.

This clonotype has ten or more counts. The V and J genes are TRBV20-1 and TRBJ2-7, with TRBD2 matching over 9 bases. The V and J ends lost 1 base and 2 bases, in that order; junction bases with no gene match: 3. The CDR3 sequence is 14 residues long. Germline CDR1 is DFQATT and CDR2 is SNEGSKA (reference sequence). CDR3 nucleotides: TGCAGTGCTAGAGGGCCTAGCGGGGCCTACGAGCAGTACTTC. Its protein product is CSARGPSGAYEQYF.

This clonotype was seen repeatedly, ten times or more. The chain carries TRBV2 and TRBJ2-3, with 11 bases matching TRBD2. The J segment lost 0 bases and the V segment lost 6 bases, leaving 2 bases of the junction unmatched. From germline, CDR1 is SNHLY and CDR2 FYNNEI. The CDR3 contains 15 residues. This CDR3 reads CASRRLAGSTDTQYF. The CDR3 DNA sequence: TGTGCCAGCAGACGACTAGCGGGGAGCACAGATACGCAGTATTTT.

The sample holds many counts of this clonotype. The chain couples TRBV6-5 to TRBJ2-3, with TRBD2 matching 8 bases. Per germline, CDR1 MNHEY and CDR2 SVGAGI. Trimming removed 8 bases from V and 6 bases from J; junction bases left unmatched: 10. This CDR3 spans 14 amino acids. For the CDR3, the DNA is TGTGCCAGCCACCAAGGGCGGGGGGCTGATACGCAGTATTTT. Translating it yields CASHQGRGADTQYF.

Ten or more counts support this clonotype. The CDR3 region has the DNA TGCAGTGCTAGAGAATGGGGGATTGGGACTCAGCCCCAGCATTTT. Protein sequence: CSAREWGIGTQPQHF. The chain uses TRBV20-1 and TRBJ1-5, with a possible D match to TRBD1 (5 bases). The ends were cut back, 0 bases at V and 6 bases at J, with 15 bases in the middle. The CDR3 runs 15 residues. Germline V lookup: CDR1 DFQATT, CDR2 SNEGSKA (reference sequence).

This clonotype was seen at least ten times. The CDR3 reads CASRWTAPNTGELFF. In DNA, the CDR3 is TGTGCCAGCAGATGGACAGCCCCGAACACCGGGGAGCTGTTTTTT. The V gene is TRBV6-1, the J gene TRBJ2-2; perhaps TRBD1 as D (6 bases). From germline, CDR1 is MNHNS and CDR2 SASEGT. This CDR3 comprises 15 residues. The V and J ends lost 6 bases and 0 bases respectively, with 11 bases between them.

This clonotype is judged medium-sized (0.01 to 0.1%). The V and J genes are TRBV5-4 and TRBJ2-7, with D possibly being TRBD2 (6 bases). The V gene's germline CDR1 is SGHNT and CDR2 YYREEE (reference sequence). V lost 2 bases and J lost 4, with 10 bases in between. This CDR3 is 13 amino acids long. The CDR3 DNA reads as TGTGCCAGCAGCTTAATAGGGAGGTACGAGCAGTACTTC. Translation gives CASSLIGRYEQYF.

The chain couples TRBV5-4 to TRBJ1-1; D is unresolved. V was trimmed by 2 bases and J by 5 bases, leaving 13 bases between them. The CDR3 has 14 residues. CDR1 is SGHNT and CDR2 is YYREEE in the germline V gene (reference sequence). CDR3 in amino acids: CASSFPDPGTEAFF. CDR3 nucleotides: TGTGCCAGCAGCTTTCCAGATCCCGGGACTGAAGCTTTCTTT.

In this sample, this clonotype turned up many times. The rearrangement links TRBV3-1 to TRBJ2-3, with 13 nucleotides matching TRBD2. Germline V gives CDR1 LGHDT, CDR2 YNNKEL (reference sequence). The CDR3 totals 16 residues. V shed 1 base, J shed 6 bases, and the junction held 4 bases outside the gene matches. The CDR3 DNA follows: TGTGCCAGCAGCCAAGCAGGACTAGCGGGGGCGGATACGCAGTATTTT. The encoded protein is CASSQAGLAGADTQYF.

The table lists this clonotype with many counts. The rearrangement uses TRBV10-2 and TRBJ1-6; D is ambiguous. Germline-derived CDR1 and CDR2 are WSHSY and SAAADI. Deletions cut 3 bases from V and 7 bases from J, with 10 bases between. The CDR3 is 14 residues long. The DNA of the CDR3 is TGCGCCAGCAGTGACGCTTGGACCAATTCACCCCTCCACTTT. It yields the protein CASSDAWTNSPLHF.

In this sample, this clonotype turned up many times. The chain employs TRBV6-6 and TRBJ1-4; no firm D call. This CDR3 has 15 residues. CDR1 MNHNY and CDR2 SVGAGI come from the germline V gene (reference sequence). V was clipped by 2 bases and J by 0 bases, with 7 bases between them. As DNA, the CDR3 is TGTGCCAGCAGTTACGCCAAGACAACTAATGAAAAACTGTTTTTT. Translating gives CASSYAKTTNEKLFF.

In its sample, this clonotype was seen many times. The V and J genes are TRBV3-1 and TRBJ2-7; TRBD1 matches at 8 bases. The V gene end was trimmed by 4 bases and the J gene end by 3 bases; junction bases not matched to a gene: 8. Germline CDR1 reads LGHDT; CDR2 reads YNNKEL (reference sequence). This CDR3 spans 15 amino acids. CDR3 in amino acids: CASSPAITGGYEQYF. DNA of the CDR3: TGTGCCAGCAGCCCGGCGATTACAGGGGGCTACGAGCAGTACTTC.

This clonotype was detected many times. V usage is TRBV28 and J usage is TRBJ2-7; weak D call: TRBD2 (5 bases). V lost 0 bases and J lost 3, with 9 bases in between. The CDR3 contains 14 residues. Per the germline V gene, CDR1 is MDHEN and CDR2 is SYDVKM. As DNA, the CDR3 is TGTGCCAGCAGTTTATGGCTAGCAATCTACGAGCAGTACTTC. It codes for CASSLWLAIYEQYF.

By its share, this clonotype is medium-sized (0.01 to 0.1%). The chain couples TRBV19 to TRBJ2-4; D possibly corresponds to TRBD2 (6 bases). V lost 10 bases to trimming and J lost 7 bases, with 14 bases between them. The germline gives CDR1 LNHDA, CDR2 SQIVND (reference sequence). CDR3 length: 12 amino acids. CDR3 coding DNA: TGTGCCACTTCGAGGGGAGGCAACATTCAGTACTTC. This codes for CATSRGGNIQYF.

This clonotype occurred many times. The rearrangement links TRBV2 to TRBJ2-7; 10 bases are a match to TRBD2. Looked up from germline, CDR1 is SNHLY and CDR2 is FYNNEI. This CDR3 is built from 14 residues. The junction had 3 bases not matched to a gene; V was cut back by 7 bases and J by 0 bases. CDR3 nucleotide sequence: TGTGCCAGCATGGGGACTAGCGTCTCCTACGAGCAGTACTTC. Amino acid sequence: CASMGTSVSYEQYF.

This clonotype has ten or more counts. The genes are TRBV27 and TRBJ2-7, with unresolved D. This CDR3 comprises 13 residues. Trimming removed 2 bases at V and 3 bases at J, with 8 bases between. The V gene's germline CDR1 is MNHEY and CDR2 SMNVEV (reference sequence). The CDR3 protein is CASSLKADYEQYF. The CDR3 DNA sequence: TGTGCCAGCAGTTTAAAGGCGGACTACGAGCAGTACTTC.

The sample holds many counts of this clonotype. The chain links TRBV20-1 to TRBJ1-4; D not certain. V lost 3 bases, J lost 7 bases, and 15 bases lay in between. The CDR3 is 14 residues long. Per the germline V gene, CDR1 is DFQATT and CDR2 is SNEGSKA (reference sequence). The CDR3 DNA reads as TGCAGTGCTAGCCCCTTATCAGGTTTTGAAAAACTGTTTTTT. Its protein product is CSASPLSGFEKLFF.

In its sample, this clonotype is medium-sized (0.01 to 0.1%). The chain combines TRBV5-1 with TRBJ2-5, with D perhaps matching TRBD1 or TRBD2 (6 bases each). Trimming took off 0 bases at V and 1 base at J, with 7 bases between the two ends. CDR1 is SGHRS and CDR2 is YFSETQ in the germline V gene. The CDR3 consists of 14 residues. CDR3 in DNA: TGCGCCAGCAGCTTGGGGGGGGCCCAAGAGACCCAGTACTTC. Translated: CASSLGGAQETQYF.

This clonotype was counted at least ten times. The V call is TRBV11-1, the J call TRBJ2-5; 9 bases are a match to TRBD1. Germline trimming cut 5 bases from V and 4 bases from J; bases unmatched to any gene: 8. The CDR3 consists of 15 residues. CDR1 is SGHAT and CDR2 is FQDESV in the germline V gene (reference sequence). CDR3 nucleotides: TGTGCCAGCAGCAGAAGACAGGGGGGCCCAGAGACCCAGTACTTC. It is translated as CASSRRQGGPETQYF. Complete variable domain (other parts from reference TRBV11-1 and TRBJ2-5): EAEVAQSPRYKITEKSQAVAFWCDPISGHATLYWYRQILGQGPELLVQFQDESVVDDSQLPKDRFSAERLKGVDSTLKIQPAELGDSAMYLCASSRRQGGPETQYFGPGTRLLVL.

This clonotype came up many times. The CDR3 reads CASSLAWLALTGDTQYF. CDR3 DNA: TGCGCCAGCAGCTTGGCGTGGCTAGCGCTTACTGGAGATACGCAGTATTTT. This chain joins TRBV5-1 and TRBJ2-3, with D possibly matching TRBD2 (6 bases). The CDR3 covers 17 residues. Germline CDR1 and CDR2: SGHRS and YFSETQ. V lost 0 bases and J lost 5, with 19 bases in between.

This clonotype was seen many times. No DNA is shown, since the ends of the CDR3 on it are uncertain; the CDR3 is the one TCRdb lists. This chain connects TRBV10-3 to TRBJ2-7; the table gives TRBD2 as D, unverified against the DNA. The CDR3 is 21 residues long, counting both termini. From germline, CDR1 is ENHRY and CDR2 SYGVKD. CDR3 residues: CATGLTSEHFCATGLTSEQYF.

This clonotype has a handful of counts. The CDR3 nucleotides are TGTGCCAGCAGCCAGCCTAGGACAGGGATAGTTCCCAACTATGGCTACACCTTC. This sequence encodes CASSQPRTGIVPNYGYTF. V and J are TRBV3-1 and TRBJ1-2, with 8 bases fitting TRBD1. J gave up 2 bases and V 3 bases, and 14 bases lay outside the gene matches. Germline V lookup: CDR1 LGHDT, CDR2 YNNKEL (reference sequence). CDR3 length: 18 residues.